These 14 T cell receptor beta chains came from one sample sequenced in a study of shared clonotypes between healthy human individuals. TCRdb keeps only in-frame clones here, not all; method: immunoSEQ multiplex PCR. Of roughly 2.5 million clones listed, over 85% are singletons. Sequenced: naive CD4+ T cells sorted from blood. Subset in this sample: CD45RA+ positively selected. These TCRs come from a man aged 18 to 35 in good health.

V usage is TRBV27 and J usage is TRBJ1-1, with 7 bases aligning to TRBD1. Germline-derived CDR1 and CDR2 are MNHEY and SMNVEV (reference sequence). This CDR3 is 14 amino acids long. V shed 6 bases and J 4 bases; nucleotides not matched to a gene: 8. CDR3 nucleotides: TGTGCCAGCAGCACACAGGGGTCGGGCACTGAAGCTTTCTTT. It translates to CASSTQGSGTEAFF.

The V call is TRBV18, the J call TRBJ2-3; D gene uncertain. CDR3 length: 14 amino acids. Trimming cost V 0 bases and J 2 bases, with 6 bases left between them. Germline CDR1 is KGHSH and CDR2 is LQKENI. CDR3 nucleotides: TGTGCCAGCTCACCACCGTCGACCACAGATACGCAGTATTTT. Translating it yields CASSPPSTTDTQYF.

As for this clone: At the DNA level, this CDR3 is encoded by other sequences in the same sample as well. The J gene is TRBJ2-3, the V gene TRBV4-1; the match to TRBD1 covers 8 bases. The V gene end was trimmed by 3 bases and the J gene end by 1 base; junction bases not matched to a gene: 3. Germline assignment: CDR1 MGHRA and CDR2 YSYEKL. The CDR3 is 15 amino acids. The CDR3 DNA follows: TGCGCCAGCAGCCATCTGGGACAGGGCACAGATACGCAGTATTTT. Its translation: CASSHLGQGTDTQYF.

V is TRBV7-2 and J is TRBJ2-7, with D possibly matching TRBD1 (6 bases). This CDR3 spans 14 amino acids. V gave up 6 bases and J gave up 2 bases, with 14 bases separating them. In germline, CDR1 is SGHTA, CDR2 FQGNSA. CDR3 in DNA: TGTGCCAGCAGGCTCCGGGACACAACCTACGAGCAGTACTTC. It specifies CASRLRDTTYEQYF.

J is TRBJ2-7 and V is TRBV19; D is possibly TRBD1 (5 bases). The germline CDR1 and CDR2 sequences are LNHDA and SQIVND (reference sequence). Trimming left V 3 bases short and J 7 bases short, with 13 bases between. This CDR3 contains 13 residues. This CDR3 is CASSIGALGEQYF. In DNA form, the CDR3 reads TGTGCCAGTAGTATTGGGGCATTGGGTGAGCAGTACTTC.

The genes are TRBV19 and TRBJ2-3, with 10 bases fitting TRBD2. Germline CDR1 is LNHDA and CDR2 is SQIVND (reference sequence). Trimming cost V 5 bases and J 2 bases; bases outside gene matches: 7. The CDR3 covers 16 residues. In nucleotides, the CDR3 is TGTGCCAGTAGTGGTAGGCTAGCGGGGGCCACAGATACGCAGTATTTT. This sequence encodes CASSGRLAGATDTQYF. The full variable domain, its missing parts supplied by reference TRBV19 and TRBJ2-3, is DGGITQSPKYLFRKEGQNVTLSCEQNLNHDAMYWYRQDPGQGLRLIYYSQIVNDFQKGDIAEGYSVSREKKESFPLTVTSAQKNPTAFYLCASSGRLAGATDTQYFGPGTRLTVL.

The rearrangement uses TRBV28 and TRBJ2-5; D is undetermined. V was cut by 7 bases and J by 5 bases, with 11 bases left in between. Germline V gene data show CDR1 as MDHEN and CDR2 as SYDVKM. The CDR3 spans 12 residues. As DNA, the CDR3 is TGTGCCAGCACTAACTACGCCGAGACCCAGTACTTC. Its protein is CASTNYAETQYF.

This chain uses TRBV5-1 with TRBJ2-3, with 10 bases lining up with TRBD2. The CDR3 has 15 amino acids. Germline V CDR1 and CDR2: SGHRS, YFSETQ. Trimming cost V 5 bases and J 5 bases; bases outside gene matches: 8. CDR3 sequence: CASRALAGRGDTQYF. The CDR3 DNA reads TGCGCCAGCAGAGCACTAGCGGGGCGGGGAGATACGCAGTATTTT. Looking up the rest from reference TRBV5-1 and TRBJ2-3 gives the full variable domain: KAGVTQTPRYLIKTRGQQVTLSCSPISGHRSVSWYQQTPGQGLQFLFEYFSETQRNKGNFPGRFSGRQFSNSRSEMNVSTLELGDSALYLCASRALAGRGDTQYFGPGTRLTVL.

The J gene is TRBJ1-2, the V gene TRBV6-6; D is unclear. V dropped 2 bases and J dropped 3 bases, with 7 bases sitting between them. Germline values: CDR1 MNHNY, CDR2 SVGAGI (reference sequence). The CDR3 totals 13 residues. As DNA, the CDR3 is TGTGCCAGCAGTTACAAGGATGACTATGGCTACACCTTC. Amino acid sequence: CASSYKDDYGYTF.

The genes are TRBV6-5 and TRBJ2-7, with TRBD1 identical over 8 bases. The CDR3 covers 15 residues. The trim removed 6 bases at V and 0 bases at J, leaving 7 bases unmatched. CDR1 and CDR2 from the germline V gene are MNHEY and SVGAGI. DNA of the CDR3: TGTGCCAGCAGACTGGACAGGGATGACTCCTACGAGCAGTACTTC. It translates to CASRLDRDDSYEQYF.

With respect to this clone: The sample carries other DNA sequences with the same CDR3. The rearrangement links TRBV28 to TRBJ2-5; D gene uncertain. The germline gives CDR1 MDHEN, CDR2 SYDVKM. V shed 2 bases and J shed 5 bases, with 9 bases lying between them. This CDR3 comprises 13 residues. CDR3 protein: CASSLRRKETQYF. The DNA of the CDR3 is TGTGCCAGCAGTTTACGAAGGAAGGAGACCCAGTACTTC.

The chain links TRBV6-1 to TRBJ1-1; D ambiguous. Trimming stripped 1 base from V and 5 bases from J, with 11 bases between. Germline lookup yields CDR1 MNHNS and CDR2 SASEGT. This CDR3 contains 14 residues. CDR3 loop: CASSEVKGGTEAFF. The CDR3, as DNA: TGTGCCAGCAGTGAAGTTAAGGGTGGAACTGAAGCTTTCTTT.

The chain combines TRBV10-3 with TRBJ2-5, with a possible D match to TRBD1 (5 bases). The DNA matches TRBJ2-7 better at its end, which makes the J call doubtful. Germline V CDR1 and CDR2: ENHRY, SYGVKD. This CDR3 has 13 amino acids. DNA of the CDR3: TGTGCCATCAGTCTGGGGCCGCCCAACGAGCAGTACTTC. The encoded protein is CAISLGPPNEQYF.

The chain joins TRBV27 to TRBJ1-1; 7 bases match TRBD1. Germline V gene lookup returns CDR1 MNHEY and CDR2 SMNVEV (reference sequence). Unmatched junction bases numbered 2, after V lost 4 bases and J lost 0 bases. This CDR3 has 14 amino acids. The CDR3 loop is CASSSGTVNTEAFF. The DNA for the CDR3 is TGTGCCAGCAGTTCGGGGACAGTGAACACTGAAGCTTTCTTT.